This T cell receptor (beta chain) was observed in a study of immune evolution from preneoplasia to lung adenocarcinoma. Notes on the study in general: From normal lung to invasive adenocarcinoma, top clone frequencies appeared to decrease.

Profiling relied on immunoSEQ multiplex PCR, and the TCRdb table lists in-frame clones only, not all of them. The sample includes 3,000 or so clones, over 75% of them seen just once. This CDR3 has 15 residues. Germline CDR1 and CDR2: SGHTA and FQGNSA. Trimming cost V 6 bases and J 6 bases; bases outside gene matches: 7. A word on this clone: What it binds is unknown.

This TCR came from a person aged 60-79 years with lung adenocarcinoma. This sequence joins TRBV7-2 and TRBJ1-6; 8 nucleotides line up with TRBD1. Input material: FFPE adjacent normal lung tissue. The CDR3 region is CASRGGGTGNSPLHF. CDR3 in DNA: TGTGCCAGCAGGGGAGGTGGGACAGGTAATTCACCCCTCCACTTT. The full variable domain, with the rest looked up from reference TRBV7-2 and TRBJ1-6, is GAGVSQSPSNKVTEKGKDVELRCDPISGHTALYWYRQSLGQGLEFLIYFQGNSAPDKSGLPSDRFSAERTGGSVSTLTIQRTQQEDSAVYLCASRGGGTGNSPLHFGNGTRLTVT.